The 27 T cell receptor beta chains reported below all come from one sample, sequenced in a study of beta chain features in type 1 diabetes. Study results and caveats: All four CD4+ subsets from Type 1 diabetes patients carried moderately but significantly shorter TCRB CDR3s.

The sequenced template was cDNA made from the entire isolated RNA. Sequencing was performed with immunoSEQ multiplex PCR; in TCRdb, only in-frame clones are kept and a portion is missing. The table shows around 150,000 clones, with approximately 10% occurring only once. The antigens these receptors bind are not known. Sequencing used central memory CD4+ T cells from blood. The origin of the receptors is a man aged 25-45 years with type 1 diabetes.

This clone was detected a few times. The chain uses TRBV11-3 and TRBJ2-3; 16 bases are a match to TRBD2. The CDR3 is 17 amino acids. J gave up 5 bases and V 5 bases, and 7 bases lay outside the gene matches. Germline assignment: CDR1 SGHNT and CDR2 YENEEA. The DNA of the CDR3 is TGTGCCAGCAGCCTGGGACTAGCGGGAGGGCCGGGAGATACGCAGTATTTT. Translation gives CASSLGLAGGPGDTQYF.

V is TRBV28 and J is TRBJ2-3; 7 positions match TRBD1. Germline trimming cut 10 bases from V and 1 base from J; bases unmatched to any gene: 5. Germline V gives CDR1 MDHEN, CDR2 SYDVKM. CDR3 length: 13 residues. In DNA form, the CDR3 reads TGTGCCACCTACACAGGGGGCACAGATACGCAGTATTTT. Protein product: CATYTGGTDTQYF.

The table lists this clone with a few counts. The chain links TRBV29-1 to TRBJ2-7, with 7 bases identical to TRBD1. Germline assignment: CDR1 SQVTM and CDR2 ANQGSEA. The V gene end was trimmed by 2 bases and the J gene end by 3 bases; junction bases not matched to a gene: 4. The CDR3 totals 13 residues. CDR3 protein: CSVERDSDYEQYF. The CDR3 DNA follows: TGCAGCGTTGAAAGGGACAGCGACTACGAGCAGTACTTC.

In this sample, this clone turned up a few times. The chain links TRBV4-3 to TRBJ2-3; a possible D gene is TRBD1 (5 bases). The CDR3 sequence is 13 residues long. Germline V gene data show CDR1 as LGHNA and CDR2 as YSLEER. The ends were cut back, 2 bases at V and 5 bases at J, with 8 bases in the middle. The CDR3 DNA is TGCGCCAGCAGCCAACAGGGCAGAGATACGCAGTATTTT. It codes for CASSQQGRDTQYF.

This clone was observed a few times. This chain connects TRBV19 to TRBJ2-7; perhaps TRBD1 as D (6 bases). The CDR3 totals 13 residues. V was shortened by 6 bases and J by 1 base, with 10 bases between the two germline ends. Germline assignment: CDR1 LNHDA and CDR2 SQIVND (reference sequence). CDR3 sequence (DNA): TGTGCCAGTAGCACGGACAGTTCCTACGAGCAGTACTTC. As protein: CASSTDSSYEQYF.

This clone has a handful of counts. The chain carries TRBV7-2 and TRBJ1-5; TRBD1 matches at 8 bases. J lost 8 bases, V lost 6 bases, and 9 bases had no gene match. CDR1 is SGHTA, CDR2 FQGNSA, per germline. The CDR3 is 14 amino acids. The CDR3 bases are TGTGCCAGCAGTTCCTCAGGGGGCGCGGAGCCCCAGCATTTT. Encoded protein: CASSSSGGAEPQHF.

Only a few counts were recorded for this clone. The chain combines TRBV11-2 with TRBJ2-5, with 12 nucleotides matching TRBD2. The CDR3 is 15 amino acids. Germline V gene data show CDR1 as SGHAT and CDR2 as FQNNGV. The V segment lost 5 bases and the J segment 3 bases; nucleotides outside the gene matches: 4. In DNA, the CDR3 is TGTGCCAGCAGCAGGGCTAGCGGGAGGGAAGAGACCCAGTACTTC. Its protein product is CASSRASGREETQYF.

The chain uses TRBV19 and TRBJ2-1; perhaps TRBD2 as D (6 bases). This CDR3 region has 18 residues. Germline V CDR1 and CDR2: LNHDA, SQIVND (reference sequence). V lost 5 bases and J lost 3, with 23 bases in between. CDR3 residues: CASSPHGDGRELYNEQFF. The CDR3 DNA is TGTGCCAGTAGTCCCCACGGGGACGGGAGAGAACTCTACAATGAGCAGTTCTTC.

The V gene is TRBV6-4, the J gene TRBJ2-7; D is uncertain. This CDR3 comprises 10 residues. Deletions cut 6 bases from V and 3 bases from J, with 3 bases between. Per the germline V gene, CDR1 is MRHNA and CDR2 is SNTAGT. This CDR3 reads CASSFYEQYF. The CDR3 nucleotides read TGTGCCAGCAGCTTCTACGAGCAGTACTTC.

V gene TRBV12-5 combines with J gene TRBJ2-2; D is possibly TRBD1 (5 bases). CDR3 size: 14 residues. From germline, CDR1 is LGHNT and CDR2 FRNRAP. Trimming took 7 bases from V and 6 from J, leaving 15 bases between them. DNA of the CDR3: TGTGCTAGTGCATCAACAGGCTCTCCCGGGGAGCTGTTTTTT. It yields the protein CASASTGSPGELFF.

In its sample, this clone was seen many times. The chain couples TRBV15 to TRBJ1-5; 7 bases fit TRBD1. The J segment lost 2 bases and the V segment lost 0 bases, leaving 10 bases of the junction unmatched. This CDR3 spans 18 amino acids. CDR1 is LNHNV, CDR2 YYDKDF, per germline (reference sequence). The CDR3: CATSRDGLQGYGNQPQHF. DNA for the CDR3: TGTGCCACCAGCAGAGATGGACTACAGGGGTATGGCAATCAGCCCCAGCATTTT.

This clone was counted between two and nine times. The rearrangement uses TRBV5-1 and TRBJ2-7; 10 nucleotides match TRBD1. This CDR3 has 15 residues. J was trimmed by 7 bases and V by 3 bases; bases with no gene match: 10. The germline gives CDR1 SGHRS, CDR2 YFSETQ. CDR3 nucleotides: TGCGCCAGCAGCTCCACCGGGACAGGGGCTGGGGAGCAGTACTTC. This gives the protein CASSSTGTGAGEQYF.

The chain has TRBV30 and TRBJ2-1; tentative D call: TRBD2 (5 bases). Germline V lookup: CDR1 GTSNPN, CDR2 SVGIG (reference sequence). V lost 0 bases, J lost 1 base, and 10 bases lay in between. The length of the CDR3 is 15 residues. Here the CDR3 DNA reads TGTGCCTGGAGTGTACAAGCGGATTCCTACAATGAGCAGTTCTTC. Protein: CAWSVQADSYNEQFF.

This clone was seen a handful of times. The chain uses TRBV6-5 and TRBJ2-2; D gene uncertain. Germline V CDR1 and CDR2: MNHEY, SVGAGI. This CDR3 is built from 13 residues. The V gene lost 1 base and the J gene lost 3 bases, with 3 bases spanning the gap. CDR3 sequence reads: CASSYLYTGELFF. CDR3 DNA sequence: TGTGCCAGCAGTTACTTATACACCGGGGAGCTGTTTTTT.

The rearrangement uses TRBV9 and TRBJ2-7, with a possible D match to TRBD2 (5 bases). Trimming cost V 0 bases and J 7 bases, with 11 bases left between them. CDR1 and CDR2 (germline): SGDLS, YYNGEE. CDR3 length equals 13 residues. The CDR3 here is CASSVAERGEQYF. The CDR3 DNA reads TGTGCCAGCAGCGTAGCTGAACGGGGAGAGCAGTACTTC. The whole variable domain, remainder taken from reference TRBV9 and TRBJ2-7, is DSGVTQTPKHLITATGQRVTLRCSPRSGDLSVYWYQQSLDQGLQFLIQYYNGEERAKGNILERFSAQQFPDLHSELNLSSLELGDSALYFCASSVAERGEQYFGPGTRLTVT.

The chain is built from TRBV19 and TRBJ2-5, with D possibly matching TRBD2 (6 bases). V was shortened by 1 base and J by 5 bases, with 14 bases between the two germline ends. This CDR3 has 15 residues. CDR1 is LNHDA and CDR2 is SQIVND in the germline V gene (reference sequence). CDR3 protein: CASSIAGALGETQYF. The CDR3, as DNA: TGTGCCAGTAGTATAGCGGGAGCCTTAGGGGAGACCCAGTACTTC.

This clone was observed a handful of times. J is TRBJ1-1 and V is TRBV2; 8 bases line up with TRBD1. Trimming at V came to 6 bases and at J to 6 bases, leaving 3 bases not matched to a gene. The CDR3 has 12 amino acids. Germline CDR1 SNHLY, CDR2 FYNNEI. The CDR3 DNA sequence: TGTGCCAGCAGCGGACAGGGTGCTGAAGCTTTCTTT. Protein: CASSGQGAEAFF.

The genes are TRBV9 and TRBJ2-5; 9 bases fit TRBD2. Germline V lookup: CDR1 SGDLS, CDR2 YYNGEE. The CDR3 spans 15 residues. With V trimmed by 2 bases and J by 5 bases, 7 bases remained unmatched. CDR3: CASSVLEGTSETQYF. DNA of the CDR3: TGTGCCAGCAGCGTCTTAGAAGGGACTAGCGAGACCCAGTACTTC. Supplemented by reference TRBV9 and TRBJ2-5, the full variable domain reads DSGVTQTPKHLITATGQRVTLRCSPRSGDLSVYWYQQSLDQGLQFLIQYYNGEERAKGNILERFSAQQFPDLHSELNLSSLELGDSALYFCASSVLEGTSETQYFGPGTRLLVL.

This clone was detected a few times. The V call is TRBV28, the J call TRBJ2-7; the D is unclear. This CDR3 comprises 13 residues. Trimming stripped 6 bases from V and 7 bases from J, with 16 bases between. Germline V gives CDR1 MDHEN, CDR2 SYDVKM. The DNA of the CDR3 is TGTGCCAGCAGACGACCCGGAGCGAGGGAGCAGTACTTC. Translation: CASRRPGAREQYF.

The chain couples TRBV2 to TRBJ2-3; 11 bases align to TRBD2. The CDR3 has 15 amino acids. Germline values: CDR1 SNHLY, CDR2 FYNNEI. V gave up 4 bases and J gave up 6 bases; unmatched junction bases: 6. The CDR3 protein is CASSGVAGGSDTQYF. The CDR3 DNA follows: TGTGCCAGCAGTGGAGTAGCGGGAGGGTCGGATACGCAGTATTTT.

This clone was seen many times. This rearrangement joins TRBV5-1 to TRBJ2-5, with 12 nucleotides matching TRBD2. V was pared by 0 bases and J by 4 bases, with 1 base of the junction left unmatched. This CDR3 has 15 residues. CDR1 SGHRS and CDR2 YFSETQ come from the germline V gene. The CDR3 DNA follows: TGCGCCAGCAGCTTGGAGACTAGCGGGAGAGAGACCCAGTACTTC. Protein: CASSLETSGRETQYF.

This clone was counted between two and nine times. The rearrangement uses TRBV10-3 and TRBJ1-2; D remains ambiguous. Germline loops: CDR1 ENHRY, CDR2 SYGVKD. CDR3 size: 18 residues. V was clipped by 4 bases and J by 8 bases, with 29 bases between them. CDR3 region: CAISVSLTLPRLGGGYTF. As DNA, the CDR3 is TGTGCCATCAGTGTATCTTTAACACTGCCCAGACTAGGAGGAGGCTACACCTTC.

This clone has more than one count but fewer than ten. J is TRBJ1-5 and V is TRBV28, with TRBD1 matching 7 bases. The CDR3 contains 14 residues. J lost 7 bases, V lost 6 bases, and 9 bases had no gene match. The germline CDR1 and CDR2 sequences are MDHEN and SYDVKM. The CDR3 DNA reads as TGTGCCAGCAGGGAAGGGACAGTTGGGCAGCCCCAGCATTTT. The encoded protein is CASREGTVGQPQHF.

V usage is TRBV4-1 and J usage is TRBJ2-7, with 9 bases lining up with TRBD2. Germline loops: CDR1 MGHRA, CDR2 YSYEKL. The CDR3 runs to 15 residues. Trimming removed 5 bases from V and 0 bases from J; junction bases left unmatched: 5. CDR3 in amino acids: CASSSLAGYSYEQYF. The CDR3 DNA follows: TGCGCCAGCAGCTCCCTAGCGGGGTACTCCTACGAGCAGTACTTC.

Only a few counts were recorded for this clone. The gene calls are TRBV19 and TRBJ2-6, with D tentatively TRBD1 (5 bases). From germline, CDR1 is LNHDA and CDR2 SQIVND (reference sequence). The germline V and J ends were trimmed by 7 bases and 0 bases, with 10 bases remaining between them. The CDR3 consists of 15 residues. Here the CDR3 reads CASIMGHSGANVLTF. The CDR3 DNA follows: TGTGCCAGTATCATGGGGCACTCTGGGGCCAACGTCCTGACTTTC.

The chain recombines TRBV7-9 with TRBJ2-7; a possible D gene is TRBD2 (6 bases). V was cut by 4 bases and J by 6 bases, with 19 bases left in between. Germline V gives CDR1 SEHNR, CDR2 FQNEAQ (reference sequence). The CDR3 is 15 residues long. The DNA of the CDR3 is TGTGCCAGCAGCTCCAGGTCGGGACTTAGCTCCGAGCAGTACTTC. Translated, it gives CASSSRSGLSSEQYF.

This clone was observed a handful of times. This sequence joins TRBV7-3 and TRBJ2-2; possibly TRBD2 for D (6 bases). Trimming cost V 0 bases and J 6 bases, with 14 bases left between them. Germline CDR1 is SGHTA and CDR2 is FQGTGA. This CDR3 comprises 16 residues. The CDR3 bases are TGTGCCAGCAGCTTAACCTCGGGAGTTCCTTCCGGGGAGCTGTTTTTT. Translation: CASSLTSGVPSGELFF.